This T cell receptor beta chain appears in the sequencing data of a study of blood T cell repertoires in COVID-19. Generated by immunoSEQ multiplex PCR, the TCRdb table keeps only in-frame clones and is missing some. This table has 210,000 or so clones, around 84% appearing once. This clone was seen once. CDR3 length: 12 residues. Germline V gene data show CDR1 as MNHEY and CDR2 as SVGAGI. The V and J ends lost 3 bases and 8 bases respectively, with 10 bases between them. This clonotype originated in a man over 45 with acute or convalescent COVID-19. Sequencing input: peripheral blood. The genes are TRBV6-5 and TRBJ1-2; D gene unclear. CDR3 residues: CASSYQERGYTF. The CDR3 DNA reads as TGTGCCAGCAGTTATCAAGAGCGGGGCTACACCTTC.